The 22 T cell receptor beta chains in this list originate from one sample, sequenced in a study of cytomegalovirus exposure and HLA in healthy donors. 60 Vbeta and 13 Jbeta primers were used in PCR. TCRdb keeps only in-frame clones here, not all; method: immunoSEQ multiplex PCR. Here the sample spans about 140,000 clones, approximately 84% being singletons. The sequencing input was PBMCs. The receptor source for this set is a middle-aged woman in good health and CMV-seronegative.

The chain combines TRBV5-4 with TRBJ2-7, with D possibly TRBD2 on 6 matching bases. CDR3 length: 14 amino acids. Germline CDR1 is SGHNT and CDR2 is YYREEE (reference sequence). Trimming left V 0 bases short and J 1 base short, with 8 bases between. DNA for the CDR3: TGTGCCAGCAGCTTGGGCGGGGTTTCCTACGAGCAGTACTTC. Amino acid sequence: CASSLGGVSYEQYF.

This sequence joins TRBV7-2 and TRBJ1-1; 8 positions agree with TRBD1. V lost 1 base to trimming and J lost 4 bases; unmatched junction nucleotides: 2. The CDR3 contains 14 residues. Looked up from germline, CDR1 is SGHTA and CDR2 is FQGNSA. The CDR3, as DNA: TGTGCCAGCAGCTTAGTGACAGGGGTCACTGAAGCTTTCTTT. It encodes CASSLVTGVTEAFF.

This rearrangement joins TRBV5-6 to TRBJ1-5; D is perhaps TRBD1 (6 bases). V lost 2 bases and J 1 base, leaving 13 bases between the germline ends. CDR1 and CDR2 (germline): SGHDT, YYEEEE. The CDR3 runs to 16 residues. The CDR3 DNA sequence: TGTGCCAGCAGCTTACAGGGTCCGGTAAGCAATCAGCCCCAGCATTTT. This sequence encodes CASSLQGPVSNQPQHF.

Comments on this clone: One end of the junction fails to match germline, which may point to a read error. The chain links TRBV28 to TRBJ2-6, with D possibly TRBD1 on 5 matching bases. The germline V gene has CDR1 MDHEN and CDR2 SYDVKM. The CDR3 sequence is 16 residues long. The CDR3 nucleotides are TGTGCCAGCAATTTAGACAGCCTCTCTGGGGCCAACGTCCTGACTTTC. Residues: CASNLDSLSGANVLTF.

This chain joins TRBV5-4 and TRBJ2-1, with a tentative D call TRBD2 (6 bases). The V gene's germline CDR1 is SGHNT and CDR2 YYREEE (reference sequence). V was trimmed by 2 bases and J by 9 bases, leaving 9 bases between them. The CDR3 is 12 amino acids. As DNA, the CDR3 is TGTGCCAGCAGCTTAGGGGACTTTGAGCAGTTCTTC. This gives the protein CASSLGDFEQFF.

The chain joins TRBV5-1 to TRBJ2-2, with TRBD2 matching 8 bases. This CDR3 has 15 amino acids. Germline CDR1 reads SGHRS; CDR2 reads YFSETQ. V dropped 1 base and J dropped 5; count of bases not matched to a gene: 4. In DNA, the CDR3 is TGCGCCAGCAGCTTGAGGCTAGCGGGTACCGGGGAGCTGTTTTTT. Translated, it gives CASSLRLAGTGELFF.

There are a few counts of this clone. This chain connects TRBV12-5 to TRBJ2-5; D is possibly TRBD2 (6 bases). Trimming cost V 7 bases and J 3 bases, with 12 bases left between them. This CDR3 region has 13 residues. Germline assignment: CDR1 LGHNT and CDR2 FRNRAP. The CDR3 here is CASADYPKETQYF. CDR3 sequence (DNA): TGTGCTAGTGCGGACTACCCCAAAGAGACCCAGTACTTC. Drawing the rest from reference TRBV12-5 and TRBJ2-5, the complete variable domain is DARVTQTPRHKVTEMGQEVTMRCQPILGHNTVFWYRQTMMQGLELLAYFRNRAPLDDSGMPKDRFSAEMPDATLATLKIQPSEPRDSAVYFCASADYPKETQYFGPGTRLLVL.

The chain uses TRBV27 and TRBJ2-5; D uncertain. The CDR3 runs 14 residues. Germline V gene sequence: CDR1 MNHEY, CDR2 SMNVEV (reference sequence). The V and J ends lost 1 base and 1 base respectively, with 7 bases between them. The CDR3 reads CASSLWNSQETQYF. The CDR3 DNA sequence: TGTGCCAGCAGTTTATGGAACAGCCAAGAGACCCAGTACTTC.

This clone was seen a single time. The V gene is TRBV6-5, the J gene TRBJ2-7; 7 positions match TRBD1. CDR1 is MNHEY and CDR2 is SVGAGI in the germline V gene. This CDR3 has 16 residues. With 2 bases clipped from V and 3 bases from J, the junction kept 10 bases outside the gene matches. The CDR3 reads CASSYATGEKLYEQYF. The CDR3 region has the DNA TGTGCCAGCAGTTACGCTACAGGGGAAAAACTCTACGAGCAGTACTTC.

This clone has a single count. CDR3 in amino acids: CASSQDRISGNTIYF. CDR3 in DNA: TGTGCCAGCAGCCAAGACAGGATCTCTGGAAACACCATATATTTT. The J gene is TRBJ1-3, the V gene TRBV7-8; possible D gene TRBD1, 6 bases. CDR1 is SGHVS and CDR2 is FQNEAQ in the germline V gene. V was pared by 5 bases and J by 0 bases, with 11 bases between. This CDR3 comprises 15 residues. The complete variable domain, with remaining parts taken from reference TRBV7-8 and TRBJ1-3, reads GAGVSQSPRYKVAKRGQDVALRCDPISGHVSLFWYQQALGQGPEFLTYFQNEAQLDKSGLPSDRFFAERPEGSVSTLKIQRTQQEDSAVYLCASSQDRISGNTIYFGEGSWLTVV.

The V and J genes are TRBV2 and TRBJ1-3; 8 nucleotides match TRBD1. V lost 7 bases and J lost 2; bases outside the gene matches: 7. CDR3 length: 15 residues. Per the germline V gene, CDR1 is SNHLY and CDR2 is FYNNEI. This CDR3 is CASKLLQGAGNTIYF. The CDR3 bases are TGTGCCAGCAAATTATTACAGGGGGCTGGAAACACCATATATTTT.

The CDR3 nucleotides read TGTGCCACCAGCAGAGTACAGAACCCTTTTTATGGCTACACCTTC. This gives the protein CATSRVQNPFYGYTF. The chain has TRBV15 and TRBJ1-2; D uncertain. Germline CDR1 and CDR2: LNHNV and YYDKDF (reference sequence). The CDR3 is 15 amino acids. V dropped 1 base and J dropped 5 bases, with 14 bases sitting between them.

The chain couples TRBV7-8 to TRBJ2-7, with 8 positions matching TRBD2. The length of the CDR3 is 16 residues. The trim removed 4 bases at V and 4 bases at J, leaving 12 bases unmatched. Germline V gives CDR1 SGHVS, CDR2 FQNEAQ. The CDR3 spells CASSSQLAEHLYEQYF. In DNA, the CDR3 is TGTGCCAGCAGCTCACAACTAGCGGAACATCTTTACGAGCAGTACTTC.

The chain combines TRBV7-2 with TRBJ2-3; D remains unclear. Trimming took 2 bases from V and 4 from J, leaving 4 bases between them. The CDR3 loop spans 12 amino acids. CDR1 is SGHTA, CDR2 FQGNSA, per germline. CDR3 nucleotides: TGTGCCAGCAGCTTACAGTCAGATACGCAGTATTTT. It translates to CASSLQSDTQYF. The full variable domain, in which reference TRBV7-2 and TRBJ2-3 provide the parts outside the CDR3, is GAGVSQSPSNKVTEKGKDVELRCDPISGHTALYWYRQSLGQGLEFLIYFQGNSAPDKSGLPSDRFSAERTGGSVSTLTIQRTQQEDSAVYLCASSLQSDTQYFGPGTRLTVL.

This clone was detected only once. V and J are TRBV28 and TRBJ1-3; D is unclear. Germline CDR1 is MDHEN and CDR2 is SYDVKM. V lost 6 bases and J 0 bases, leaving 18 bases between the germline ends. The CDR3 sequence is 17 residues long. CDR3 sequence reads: CASRHDLPRLSGNTIYF. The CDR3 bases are TGTGCCAGCAGACACGACTTACCCCGGCTCTCTGGAAACACCATATATTTT.

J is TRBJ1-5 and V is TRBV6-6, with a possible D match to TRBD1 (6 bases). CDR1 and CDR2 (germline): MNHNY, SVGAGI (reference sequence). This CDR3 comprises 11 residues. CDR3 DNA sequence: TGTGCGATAGGGGGGGATCAGCCCCAGCATTTT. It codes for CAIGGDQPQHF.

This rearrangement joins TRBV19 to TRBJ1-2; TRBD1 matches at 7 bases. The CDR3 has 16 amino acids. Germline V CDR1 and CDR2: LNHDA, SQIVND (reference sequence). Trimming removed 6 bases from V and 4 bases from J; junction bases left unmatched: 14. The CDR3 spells CASRRAGVGQPYGYTF. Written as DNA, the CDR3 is TGTGCCAGTAGAAGGGCCGGGGTGGGACAGCCCTATGGCTACACCTTC.

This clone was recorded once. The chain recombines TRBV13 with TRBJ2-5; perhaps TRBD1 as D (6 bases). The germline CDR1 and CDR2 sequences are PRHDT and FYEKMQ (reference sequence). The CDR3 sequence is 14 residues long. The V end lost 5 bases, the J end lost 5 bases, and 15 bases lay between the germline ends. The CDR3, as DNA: TGTGCCAGCAGCCCAAGAGGTGGGGGCGAGACCCAGTACTTC. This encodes CASSPRGGGETQYF.

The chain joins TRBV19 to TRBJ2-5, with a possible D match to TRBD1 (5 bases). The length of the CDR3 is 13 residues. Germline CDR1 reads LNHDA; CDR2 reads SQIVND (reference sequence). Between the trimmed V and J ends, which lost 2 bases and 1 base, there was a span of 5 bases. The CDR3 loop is CASSIRGQETQYF. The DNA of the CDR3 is TGTGCCAGTAGTATAAGGGGCCAAGAGACCCAGTACTTC.

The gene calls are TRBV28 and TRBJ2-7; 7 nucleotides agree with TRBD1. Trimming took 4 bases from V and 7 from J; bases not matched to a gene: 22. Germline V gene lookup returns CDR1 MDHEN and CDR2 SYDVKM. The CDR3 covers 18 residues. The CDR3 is CASSSNDRLGQNRWEQYF. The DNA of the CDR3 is TGTGCCAGCAGTTCTAATGACCGGTTGGGACAGAACCGTTGGGAGCAGTACTTC.

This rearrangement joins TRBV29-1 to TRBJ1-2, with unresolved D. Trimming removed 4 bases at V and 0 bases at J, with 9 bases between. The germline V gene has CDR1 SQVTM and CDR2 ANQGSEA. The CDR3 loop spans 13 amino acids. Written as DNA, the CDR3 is TGCAGCGTTGGTATGATAGCTAACTATGGCTACACCTTC. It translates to CSVGMIANYGYTF.

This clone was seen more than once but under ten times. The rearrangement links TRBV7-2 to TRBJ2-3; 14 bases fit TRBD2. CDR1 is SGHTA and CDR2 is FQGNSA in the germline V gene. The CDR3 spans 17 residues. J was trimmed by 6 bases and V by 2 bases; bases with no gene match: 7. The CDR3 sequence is CASSLYWTSGRLDTQYF. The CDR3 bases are TGTGCCAGCAGCTTATACTGGACTAGCGGGAGGCTGGATACGCAGTATTTT.